This is a list of T cell receptor beta chains from one sample in a study of blood T cell repertoires in COVID-19. The repertoire was sequenced with immunoSEQ multiplex PCR; TCRdb's copy has only in-frame clones and lacks some. The top ten hold around 5.8% of the sample, which has about 97,000 clones, around 92% seen once. The material sequenced was peripheral blood. These receptors were collected from a man aged 50 or older with active COVID-19. Each CDR3 is given with its conserved first and last residue. D genes are given only for firm matches. Where a row states a size, it is once, few, many or the class of an expanded clone; other rows omit it.

clone_size,d_call,v_call,j_call,cdr3_aa,cdr3_nt
.,.,TRBV27,TRBJ2-3,CASSSPRGASTDTQYF,TGTGCCAGCAGTTCCCCCCGGGGGGCAAGCACAGATACGCAGTATTTT
.,.,TRBV2,TRBJ1-1,CASSEWSRRNTEAFF,TGTGCCAGCAGTGAATGGTCCCGCAGGAACACTGAAGCTTTCTTT
.,.,TRBV9,TRBJ1-1,CASSVGNTGMNTEAFF,TGTGCCAGCAGCGTAGGAAATACAGGGATGAACACTGAAGCTTTCTTT
.,.,TRBV28,TRBJ1-1,CASSLYGATEAFF,TGTGCCAGCAGTTTATATGGGGCCACTGAAGCTTTCTTT
.,TRBD1,TRBV28,TRBJ2-5,CASSGGQGSQETQYF,TGTGCCAGCAGTGGGGGACAGGGGAGCCAAGAGACCCAGTACTTC
.,.,TRBV28,TRBJ1-4,CASSTGTLEKLFF,TGTGCCAGCAGTACCGGGACTCTAGAAAAACTGTTTTTT
.,TRBD1,TRBV7-9,TRBJ1-6,CASSFADRARSPLHF,TGTGCCAGCAGCTTTGCGGACAGGGCGCGTTCACCCCTCCACTTT
.,.,TRBV9,TRBJ2-1,CASSSRRASQPYNEQFF,TGTGCCAGCAGCTCGAGGCGTGCAAGCCAGCCCTACAATGAGCAGTTCTTC
.,TRBD2,TRBV30,TRBJ2-5,CAWGLAGIQETQYF,TGTGCCTGGGGACTAGCGGGGATCCAAGAGACCCAGTACTTC
once,TRBD1,TRBV6-2/TRBV6-3,TRBJ1-2,CASSYKGTVSNYGYTF,TGTGCCAGCAGTTACAAAGGGACAGTTTCTAACTATGGCTACACCTTC
.,TRBD1,TRBV27,TRBJ2-7,CASSLGQTYEQYF,TGTGCCAGCAGTTTGGGACAGACCTACGAGCAGTACTTC
.,.,TRBV19,TRBJ1-5,CASSNRDNQPQHF,TGTGCCAGTAGTAACAGGGATAATCAGCCCCAGCATTTT
.,TRBD2,TRBV5-1,TRBJ2-3,CASSLRLAGSTDTQYF,TGCGCCAGCAGCCTTAGACTAGCGGGAAGCACAGATACGCAGTATTTT
.,.,TRBV9,TRBJ2-2,CASSVGRGSTGELFF,TGTGCCAGCAGCGTAGGACGAGGGAGCACCGGGGAGCTGTTTTTT
.,.,TRBV10-3,TRBJ2-3,CATRGLSQDTQYF,TGTGCCACCCGGGGACTGTCCCAGGATACGCAGTATTTT
.,.,TRBV18,TRBJ2-7,CASSPGGPSSYEQYF,TGTGCCAGCTCACCGGGGGGACCTAGCTCCTACGAGCAGTACTTC
.,TRBD1,TRBV5-4,TRBJ1-1,CASSLGTGAVTEAFF,TGTGCCAGCAGCTTGGGAACAGGGGCTGTCACTGAAGCTTTCTTT
.,TRBD2,TRBV9,TRBJ2-1,CASTGLAGLEQFF,TGTGCCAGCACCGGACTAGCGGGACTTGAGCAGTTCTTC